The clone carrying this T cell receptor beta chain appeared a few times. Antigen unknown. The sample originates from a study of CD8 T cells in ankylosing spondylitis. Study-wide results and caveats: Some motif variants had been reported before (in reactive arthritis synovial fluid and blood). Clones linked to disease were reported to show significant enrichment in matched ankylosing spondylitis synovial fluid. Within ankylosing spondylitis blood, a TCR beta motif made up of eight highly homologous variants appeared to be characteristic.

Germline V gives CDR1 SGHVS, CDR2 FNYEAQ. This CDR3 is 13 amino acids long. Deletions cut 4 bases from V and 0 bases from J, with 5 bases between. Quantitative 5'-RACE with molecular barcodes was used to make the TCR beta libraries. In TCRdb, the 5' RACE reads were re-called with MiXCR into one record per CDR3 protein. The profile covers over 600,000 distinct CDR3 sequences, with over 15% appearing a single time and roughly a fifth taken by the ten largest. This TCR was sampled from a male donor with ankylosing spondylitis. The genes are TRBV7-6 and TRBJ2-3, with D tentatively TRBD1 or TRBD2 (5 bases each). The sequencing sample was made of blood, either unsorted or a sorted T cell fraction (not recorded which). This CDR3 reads CASSWGSTDTQYF. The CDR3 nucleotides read TGTGCCAGCAGCTGGGGGAGCACAGATACGCAGTATTTT.